Listed below are T cell receptor beta chains from one sample, sequenced in a study of cytomegalovirus exposure and HLA in healthy donors. Profiling relied on immunoSEQ multiplex PCR, and the TCRdb table lists in-frame clones only, not all of them. The sample carries 150,000 or so clones, around 78% recorded once. The sequencing sample was made of PBMCs. These receptors all come from a woman in her thirties or forties in good health and CMV-seropositive. The CDR3 runs from the conserved cysteine through the conserved F or W. D genes are given only for firm matches. Rows give clone size only sometimes, using once, few, many, or a class for an expanded clone.

d_gene	v_gene	j_gene	abundance	CDR3nt	CDR3aa
-	TRBV2	TRBJ1-2	-	TGTGCCATCACATTGAACTATGGCTACACCTTC	CAITLNYGYTF
-	TRBV29-1	TRBJ2-7	-	TGCAGCGTCCGGGACACGGGGTCTCAGCAGTACTTC	CSVRDTGSQQYF
TRBD2	TRBV5-6	TRBJ2-1	-	TGTGCCAGCAGCTTGCTTGCGGGGGGGCAGCAGTTCTTC	CASSLLAGGQQFF
TRBD1	TRBV11-2	TRBJ2-4	-	TGTGCCAGCAGCTTACCTGGGACAGCAGCCAAAAACATTCAGTACTTC	CASSLPGTAAKNIQYF
-	TRBV28	TRBJ1-2	-	TGTGCCAGCAGTTTAAGGCAGGGGCGCTTCTCCTATGGCTACACCTTC	CASSLRQGRFSYGYTF
-	TRBV30	TRBJ1-6	once	TGTGCCTGGAGTGTATGGGGGGATTCACCCCTCCACTTT	CAWSVWGDSPLHF
TRBD2	TRBV2	TRBJ2-7	-	TGTGCCAGCAGTGACAAGAGCGGGGGGGCCTACGAGCAGTACTTC	CASSDKSGGAYEQYF
-	TRBV6-1	TRBJ2-4	-	TGTGCCAGCACATCACAGGGTGGGAACAGTCAGTACTTC	CASTSQGGNSQYF
TRBD1	TRBV19	TRBJ1-4	-	TGTGCCAGTAGTACGTCGGGGACAGGGCCGATGGAAAAACTGTTTTTT	CASSTSGTGPMEKLFF
-	TRBV10-3	TRBJ1-5	few	TGTGCCATCAGTGTTGGGAGTGGGCAGCCCCAGCATTTT	CAISVGSGQPQHF